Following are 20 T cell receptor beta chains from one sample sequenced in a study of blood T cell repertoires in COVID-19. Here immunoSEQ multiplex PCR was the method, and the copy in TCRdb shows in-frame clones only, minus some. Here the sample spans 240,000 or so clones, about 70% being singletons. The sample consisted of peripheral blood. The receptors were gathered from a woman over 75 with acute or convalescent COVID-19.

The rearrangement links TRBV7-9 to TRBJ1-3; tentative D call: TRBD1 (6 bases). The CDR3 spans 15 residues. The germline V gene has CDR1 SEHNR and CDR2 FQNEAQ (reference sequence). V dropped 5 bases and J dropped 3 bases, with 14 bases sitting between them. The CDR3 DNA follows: TGTGCCAGCAGCCCCAAATACAGGGTTGGAAACACCATATATTTT. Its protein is CASSPKYRVGNTIYF.

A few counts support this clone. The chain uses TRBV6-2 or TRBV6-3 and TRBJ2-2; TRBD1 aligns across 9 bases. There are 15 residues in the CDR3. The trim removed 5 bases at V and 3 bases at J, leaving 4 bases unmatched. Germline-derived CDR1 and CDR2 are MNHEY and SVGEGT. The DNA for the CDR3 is TGTGCCAGCAGTCCGGACAGGGGCTACACCGGGGAGCTGTTTTTT. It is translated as CASSPDRGYTGELFF.

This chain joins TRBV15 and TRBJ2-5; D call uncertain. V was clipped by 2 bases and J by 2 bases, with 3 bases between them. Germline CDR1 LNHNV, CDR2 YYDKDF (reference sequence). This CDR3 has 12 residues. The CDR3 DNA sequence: TGTGCCACCAGCAGACGTCAAGAGACCCAGTACTTC. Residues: CATSRRQETQYF.

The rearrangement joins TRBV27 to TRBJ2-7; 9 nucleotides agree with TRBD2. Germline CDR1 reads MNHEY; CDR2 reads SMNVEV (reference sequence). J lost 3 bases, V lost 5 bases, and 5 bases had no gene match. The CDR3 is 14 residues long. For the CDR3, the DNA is TGTGCCAGCAGTGGGCAACTAGCGGGCTACGAGCAGTACTTC. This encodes CASSGQLAGYEQYF.

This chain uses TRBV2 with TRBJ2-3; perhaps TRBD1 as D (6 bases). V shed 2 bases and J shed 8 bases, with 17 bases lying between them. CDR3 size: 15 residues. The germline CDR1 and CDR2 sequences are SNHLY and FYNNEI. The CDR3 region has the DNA TGTGCCAGCAGTGAATGGGGCAGGGGTTTAGGTACGCAGTATTTT. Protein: CASSEWGRGLGTQYF.

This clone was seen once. The CDR3 DNA sequence: TGCAGCGTCGCCGCTCCGGACAGGGGGCCGGATGGCTACACCTTC. Translation gives CSVAAPDRGPDGYTF. The chain couples TRBV29-1 to TRBJ1-2; 11 nucleotides align to TRBD1. V gave up 6 bases and J gave up 6 bases; unmatched junction bases: 12. The CDR3 has 15 amino acids. Germline CDR1 is SQVTM and CDR2 is ANQGSEA.

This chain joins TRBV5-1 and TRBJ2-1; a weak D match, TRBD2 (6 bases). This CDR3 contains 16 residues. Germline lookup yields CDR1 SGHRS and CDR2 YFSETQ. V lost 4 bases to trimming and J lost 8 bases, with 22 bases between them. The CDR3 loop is CASSPSTTSLIDEQFF. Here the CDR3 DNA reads TGCGCCAGCAGCCCCTCTACGACTAGTCTAATCGATGAGCAGTTCTTC.

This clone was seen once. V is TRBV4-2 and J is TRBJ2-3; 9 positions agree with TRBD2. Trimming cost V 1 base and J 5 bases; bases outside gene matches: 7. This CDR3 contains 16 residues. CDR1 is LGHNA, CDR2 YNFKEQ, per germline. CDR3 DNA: TGTGCCAGCAGCCAAGGGGCGGGAGGGCCGGAAGATACGCAGTATTTT. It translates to CASSQGAGGPEDTQYF.

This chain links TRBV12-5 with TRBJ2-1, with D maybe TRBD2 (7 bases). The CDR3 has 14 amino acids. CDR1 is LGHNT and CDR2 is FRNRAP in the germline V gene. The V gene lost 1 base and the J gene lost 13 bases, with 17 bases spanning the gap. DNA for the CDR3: TGTGCTAGTGGTTTGGGACTAGAGACGGGGGGCCAGTTCTTC. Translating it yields CASGLGLETGGQFF.

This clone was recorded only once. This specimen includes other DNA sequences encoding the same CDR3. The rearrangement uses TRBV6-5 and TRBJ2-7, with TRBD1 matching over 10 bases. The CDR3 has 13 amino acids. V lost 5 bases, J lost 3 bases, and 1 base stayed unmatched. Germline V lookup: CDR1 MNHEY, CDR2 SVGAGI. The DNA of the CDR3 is TGTGCCAGCAGTCGGGACAGGGGCTACGAGCAGTACTTC. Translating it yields CASSRDRGYEQYF.

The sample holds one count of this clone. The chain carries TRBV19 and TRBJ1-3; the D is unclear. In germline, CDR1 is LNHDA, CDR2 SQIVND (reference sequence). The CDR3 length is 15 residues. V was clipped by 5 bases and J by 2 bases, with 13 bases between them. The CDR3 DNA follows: TGTGCCAGTAGTTTTGAGTATTCCGCTGGAAACACCATATATTTT. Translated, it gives CASSFEYSAGNTIYF. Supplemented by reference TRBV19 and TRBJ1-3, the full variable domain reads DGGITQSPKYLFRKEGQNVTLSCEQNLNHDAMYWYRQDPGQGLRLIYYSQIVNDFQKGDIAEGYSVSREKKESFPLTVTSAQKNPTAFYLCASSFEYSAGNTIYFGEGSWLTVV.

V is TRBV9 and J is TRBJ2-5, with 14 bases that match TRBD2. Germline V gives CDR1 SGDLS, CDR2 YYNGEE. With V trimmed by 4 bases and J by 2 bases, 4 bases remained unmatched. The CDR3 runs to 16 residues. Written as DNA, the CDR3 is TGTGCCAGCAGCCCCGGGACTAGCGGGAGACAAGAGACCCAGTACTTC. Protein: CASSPGTSGRQETQYF.

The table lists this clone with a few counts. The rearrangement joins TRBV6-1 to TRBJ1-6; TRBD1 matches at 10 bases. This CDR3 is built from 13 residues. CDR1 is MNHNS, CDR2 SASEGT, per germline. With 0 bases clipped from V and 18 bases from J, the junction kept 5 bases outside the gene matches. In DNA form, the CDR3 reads TGTGCCAGCAGTGAAGCGTGGGACAGGGGCTCCCACTTT. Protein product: CASSEAWDRGSHF.

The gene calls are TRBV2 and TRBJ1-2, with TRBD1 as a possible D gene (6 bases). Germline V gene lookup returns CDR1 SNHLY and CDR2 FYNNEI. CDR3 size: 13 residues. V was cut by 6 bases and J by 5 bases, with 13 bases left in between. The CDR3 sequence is CASRDDRTYGYTF. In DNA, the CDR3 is TGTGCCAGCAGAGACGACAGGACATATGGCTACACCTTC.

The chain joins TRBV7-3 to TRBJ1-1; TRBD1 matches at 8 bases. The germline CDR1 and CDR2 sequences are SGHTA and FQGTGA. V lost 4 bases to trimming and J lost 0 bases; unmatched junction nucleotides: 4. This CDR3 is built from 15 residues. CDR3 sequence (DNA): TGTGCCAGCAGCTCAAGGACAGGGTTGAACACTGAAGCTTTCTTT. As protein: CASSSRTGLNTEAFF. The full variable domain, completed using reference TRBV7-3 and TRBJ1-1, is GAGVSQTPSNKVTEKGKYVELRCDPISGHTALYWYRQSLGQGPEFLIYFQGTGAADDSGLPNDRFFAVRPEGSVSTLKIQRTERGDSAVYLCASSSRTGLNTEAFFGQGTRLTVV.

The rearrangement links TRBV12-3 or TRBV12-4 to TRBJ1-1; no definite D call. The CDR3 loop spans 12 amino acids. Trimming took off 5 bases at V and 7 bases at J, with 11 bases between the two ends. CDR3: CASSQPGGEAFF. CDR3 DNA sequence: TGTGCCAGCAGTCAGCCGGGAGGTGAAGCTTTCTTT.

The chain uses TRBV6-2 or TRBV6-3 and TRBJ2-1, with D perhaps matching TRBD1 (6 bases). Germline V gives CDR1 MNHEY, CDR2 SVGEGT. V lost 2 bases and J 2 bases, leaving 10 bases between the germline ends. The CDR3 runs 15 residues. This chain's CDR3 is CASSYRDTTYNEQFF. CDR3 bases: TGTGCCAGCAGTTACCGGGACACTACCTACAATGAGCAGTTCTTC.

CDR3 sequence: CAIREGGTGVYSPLHF. The CDR3 nucleotides read TGTGCCATACGAGAAGGGGGGACAGGGGTGTATTCACCCCTCCACTTT. The chain links TRBV10-3 to TRBJ1-6; 10 bases align to TRBD1. With 9 bases clipped from V and 8 bases from J, the junction kept 13 bases outside the gene matches. This CDR3 spans 16 amino acids. Germline V CDR1 and CDR2: ENHRY, SYGVKD.

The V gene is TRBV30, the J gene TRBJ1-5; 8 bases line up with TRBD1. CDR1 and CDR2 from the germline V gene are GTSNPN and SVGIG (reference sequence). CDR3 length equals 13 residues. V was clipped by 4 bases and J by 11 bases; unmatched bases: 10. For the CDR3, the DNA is TGTGCCTGGAATTCACAGGGGGACGCTACCCAGCATTTT. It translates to CAWNSQGDATQHF.

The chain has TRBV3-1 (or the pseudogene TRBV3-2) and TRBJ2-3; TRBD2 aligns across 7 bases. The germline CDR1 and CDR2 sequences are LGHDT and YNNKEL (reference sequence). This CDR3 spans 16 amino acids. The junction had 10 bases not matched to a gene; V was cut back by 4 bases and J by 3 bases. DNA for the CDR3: TGTGCCAGCAGCCCGAGGACTAGTGCCCCGACAGATACGCAGTATTTT. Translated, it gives CASSPRTSAPTDTQYF.